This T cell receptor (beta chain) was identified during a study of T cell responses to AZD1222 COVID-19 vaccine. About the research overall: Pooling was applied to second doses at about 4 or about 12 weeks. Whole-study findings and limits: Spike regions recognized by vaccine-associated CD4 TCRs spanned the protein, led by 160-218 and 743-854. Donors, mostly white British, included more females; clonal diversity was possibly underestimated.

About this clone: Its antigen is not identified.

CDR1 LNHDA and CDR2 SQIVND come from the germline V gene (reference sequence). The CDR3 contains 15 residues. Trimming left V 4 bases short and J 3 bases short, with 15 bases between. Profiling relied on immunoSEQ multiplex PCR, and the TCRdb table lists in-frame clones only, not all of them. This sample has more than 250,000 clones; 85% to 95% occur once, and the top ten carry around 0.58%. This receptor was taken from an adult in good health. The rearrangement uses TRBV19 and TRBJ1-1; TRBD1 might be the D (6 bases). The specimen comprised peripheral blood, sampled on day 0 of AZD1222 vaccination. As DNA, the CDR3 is TGTGCCAGTAGTAGAGGAACAGGGTGGGACACTGAAGCTTTCTTT. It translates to CASSRGTGWDTEAFF.